This T cell receptor (beta chain) was obtained from a study of cytomegalovirus exposure and HLA in healthy donors. Germline V gives CDR1 SNHLY, CDR2 FYNNEI. The CDR3 has 14 residues. Trimming removed 2 bases from V and 5 bases from J, with 12 bases in between. Researchers ran the PCR with 60 Vbeta and 13 Jbeta primers. TCRdb's copy holds only in-frame clones and misses some; the assay was immunoSEQ multiplex PCR. The table includes more than 90,000 clones, roughly 82% detected once. The rearrangement uses TRBV2 and TRBJ1-2; no clear D gene. The sequence was collected from a human donor in good health. Input material: PBMCs. This chain's CDR3 is CASSELSWAYGYTF. The CDR3 DNA sequence: TGTGCCAGCAGTGAACTTTCCTGGGCTTATGGCTACACCTTC.